A single sample gave rise to the 17 T cell receptor beta chains below, sequenced in a study of blood T cell repertoires in COVID-19. Using immunoSEQ multiplex PCR, the repertoire was profiled, and TCRdb retains in-frame clones only, with some absent. In the table there are about 54,000 clones, roughly nine tenths of which are singletons. Sequencing was carried out using peripheral blood. These receptors were collected from a man in his forties or fifties with acute or convalescent COVID-19.

Of note for this clone: Sequence at one end of the junction differs from germline and may be a read error. This sequence joins TRBV6-2 or TRBV6-3 and TRBJ2-7, with D maybe TRBD2 (6 bases). Germline V gene data show CDR1 as MNHEY and CDR2 as SVGEGT. This CDR3 is built from 17 residues. The CDR3 spells CASSNSRAPGVGYEQYF. CDR3 bases: TGTGCCAGCAGTAACTCGCGGGCGCCGGGGGTTGGCTACGAGCAGTACTTC.

This chain connects TRBV18 to TRBJ2-5; D possibly corresponds to TRBD2 (5 bases). Trimming stripped 0 bases from V and 5 bases from J, with 7 bases between. Germline V gene lookup returns CDR1 KGHSH and CDR2 LQKENI. This CDR3 comprises 13 residues. Here the CDR3 reads CASSPPSGETQYF. In nucleotides, the CDR3 is TGTGCCAGCTCACCACCTTCGGGGGAGACCCAGTACTTC.

The V gene is TRBV3-1 (or the pseudogene TRBV3-2), the J gene TRBJ2-1, with TRBD2 matching over 9 bases. This CDR3 spans 16 amino acids. Germline loops: CDR1 LGHDT, CDR2 YNNKEL (reference sequence). V lost 6 bases and J lost 3; bases outside the gene matches: 9. The CDR3 coding sequence is TGTGCCAGCAGTCCCCTGGCGGGAGGGATCTACAATGAGCAGTTCTTC. It yields the protein CASSPLAGGIYNEQFF.

The V call is TRBV9, the J call TRBJ2-7; tentatively, D is TRBD2 (5 bases). This CDR3 spans 15 amino acids. Trimming pared 0 bases from V and 0 bases from J, leaving 10 bases between. Germline V gene data show CDR1 as SGDLS and CDR2 as YYNGEE. CDR3 region: CASSVDIGSSYEQYF. DNA of the CDR3: TGTGCCAGCAGCGTAGATATAGGGAGCTCCTACGAGCAGTACTTC.

The chain carries TRBV11-3 and TRBJ1-1; D remains ambiguous. The V end lost 4 bases, the J end lost 2 bases, and 11 bases lay between the germline ends. The CDR3 sequence is 14 residues long. CDR1 and CDR2 (germline): SGHNT, YENEEA. CDR3 loop: CASSSTTPNTEAFF. Written as DNA, the CDR3 is TGTGCCAGCAGCTCCACAACACCCAACACTGAAGCTTTCTTT. Combining the CDR3 with reference TRBV11-3 and TRBJ1-1 gives the whole variable domain EAGVVQSPRYKIIEKKQPVAFWCNPISGHNTLYWYLQNLGQGPELLIRYENEEAVDDSQLPKDRFSAERLKGVDSTLKIQPAELGDSAVYLCASSSTTPNTEAFFGQGTRLTVV.

The chain combines TRBV5-1 with TRBJ2-7, with TRBD2 matching over 9 bases. The CDR3 runs to 14 residues. The V gene end was trimmed by 2 bases and the J gene end by 1 base; junction bases not matched to a gene: 1. Germline lookup yields CDR1 SGHRS and CDR2 YFSETQ. In DNA, the CDR3 is TGCGCCAGCAGCTTAAGCGGGAGGTCCTACGAGCAGTACTTC. It yields the protein CASSLSGRSYEQYF.

The chain couples TRBV6-2 or TRBV6-3 to TRBJ2-7, with 13 bases fitting TRBD2. The CDR3 length is 16 residues. Germline CDR1 MNHEY, CDR2 SVGEGT. Unmatched junction bases numbered 9, after V lost 5 bases and J lost 5 bases. CDR3 sequence reads: CASSRRTSGSSDEQYF. Written as DNA, the CDR3 is TGTGCCAGCAGTAGGAGGACTAGCGGGAGTAGCGACGAGCAGTACTTC.

The gene calls are TRBV15 and TRBJ2-7; D is unclear. V was shortened by 0 bases and J by 3 bases, with 12 bases between the two germline ends. The CDR3 covers 15 residues. Germline assignment: CDR1 LNHNV and CDR2 YYDKDF (reference sequence). For the CDR3, the DNA is TGTGCCACCAGCAGAGATAAAACTAAAGTCTACGAGCAGTACTTC. It is translated as CATSRDKTKVYEQYF.

This CDR3 is CASFSGTGAINYGYTF. CDR3 DNA sequence: TGTGCCAGTTTTTCCGGGACAGGGGCGATTAACTATGGCTACACCTTC. The chain couples TRBV5-4 to TRBJ1-2; 10 bases align to TRBD1. This CDR3 has 16 residues. The germline gives CDR1 SGHNT, CDR2 YYREEE (reference sequence). V shed 8 bases and J 1 base; nucleotides not matched to a gene: 11. Full variable domain (rest looked up from reference TRBV5-4 and TRBJ1-2): ETGVTQSPTHLIKTRGQQVTLRCSSQSGHNTVSWYQQALGQGPQFIFQYYREEENGRGNFPPRFSGLQFPNYSSELNVNALELDDSALYLCASFSGTGAINYGYTFGSGTRLTVV.

The CDR3 spells CASRQGFTGELFF. CDR3 nucleotide sequence: TGTGCCAGCAGGCAGGGATTCACCGGGGAGCTGTTTTTT. This chain links TRBV7-6 with TRBJ2-2, with TRBD1 as a possible D gene (5 bases). V shed 6 bases and J shed 4 bases, with 9 bases lying between them. CDR1 and CDR2 from the germline V gene are SGHVS and FNYEAQ. The CDR3 runs 13 residues.

The V gene is TRBV4-1, the J gene TRBJ1-2; TRBD1 aligns across 7 bases. J lost 3 bases, V lost 4 bases, and 8 bases had no gene match. The V gene's germline CDR1 is MGHRA and CDR2 YSYEKL. The CDR3 length is 15 residues. The CDR3 protein is CASSLGTASHYGYTF. DNA of the CDR3: TGCGCCAGCAGCCTTGGGACAGCCTCTCACTATGGCTACACCTTC.

The chain employs TRBV29-1 and TRBJ2-1; 7 nucleotides line up with TRBD2. Germline CDR1 reads SQVTM; CDR2 reads ANQGSEA. The CDR3 sequence is 16 residues long. The V segment lost 2 bases and the J segment 7 bases; nucleotides outside the gene matches: 14. CDR3 in DNA: TGCAGCGTTGAAAGGCGGGAGAGGGTTACGTTGAATGAGCAGTTCTTC. Its translation is CSVERRERVTLNEQFF.

The rearrangement joins TRBV7-2 to TRBJ2-7; 8 positions match TRBD1. Germline V gene sequence: CDR1 SGHTA, CDR2 FQGNSA. With V trimmed by 5 bases and J by 4 bases, 10 bases remained unmatched. This CDR3 comprises 15 residues. CDR3 sequence reads: CASSPEPGQVYEQYF. CDR3 nucleotides: TGTGCCAGCAGCCCGGAACCGGGACAGGTGTACGAGCAGTACTTC.

This clone has just a few counts. V and J are TRBV12-3 or TRBV12-4 and TRBJ2-7; a possible D gene is TRBD1 (5 bases). This CDR3 comprises 11 residues. V lost 4 bases, J lost 7 bases, and 8 bases lay in between. This chain's CDR3 is CASSYRQEQYF. The CDR3 bases are TGTGCCAGCAGTTACCGACAGGAGCAGTACTTC.

The rearrangement links TRBV29-1 to TRBJ2-1, with a possible D match to TRBD1 (7 bases). The CDR3 loop spans 15 amino acids. V was cut by 4 bases and J by 5 bases, with 18 bases left in between. Germline V lookup: CDR1 SQVTM, CDR2 ANQGSEA. This chain's CDR3 is CSVVRLRGDNNEQFF. The CDR3 DNA follows: TGCAGCGTTGTGAGACTCAGGGGGGACAACAATGAGCAGTTCTTC.

This chain joins TRBV7-6 and TRBJ2-6; D is perhaps TRBD1 (5 bases). Germline V lookup: CDR1 SGHVS, CDR2 FNYEAQ. Deletions cut 3 bases from V and 12 bases from J, with 18 bases between. The CDR3 has 15 amino acids. In DNA form, the CDR3 reads TGTGCCAGCAGCTTCCGAGCAGGGCCTCCCTCCGTCCTGACTTTC. Protein sequence: CASSFRAGPPSVLTF.

V and J are TRBV6-1 and TRBJ2-5, with D perhaps TRBD1 (5 bases). Germline V gene sequence: CDR1 MNHNS, CDR2 SASEGT. This CDR3 spans 16 amino acids. V dropped 1 base and J dropped 2 bases, with 14 bases sitting between them. The DNA for the CDR3 is TGTGCCAGCAGTGAAGGACAGAAGGCCCTACAAGAGACCCAGTACTTC. Encoded protein: CASSEGQKALQETQYF.